A single sample is the source of the 20 T cell receptor beta chains below, sequenced in a study of blood T cell repertoires in COVID-19. Generated by immunoSEQ multiplex PCR, the TCRdb table keeps only in-frame clones and is missing some. The data contain approximately 100,000 clones, roughly 79% of them singletons. The sequenced sample was peripheral blood. All receptors derive from a human donor in a cohort sampled during active COVID-19.

This clone was seen more than once but under ten times. The chain is built from TRBV20-1 and TRBJ2-7; D gene ambiguous. V lost 3 bases to trimming and J lost 0 bases, with 12 bases between them. Germline values: CDR1 DFQATT, CDR2 SNEGSKA (reference sequence). This CDR3 region has 14 residues. CDR3 in amino acids: CSASRLLSSYEQYF. For the CDR3, the DNA is TGCAGTGCTAGTCGACTGCTGAGCTCCTACGAGCAGTACTTC.

The count of this clone is one. The chain couples TRBV11-2 to TRBJ2-7; TRBD2 is a possible D gene (5 bases). Germline V lookup: CDR1 SGHAT, CDR2 FQNNGV. This CDR3 contains 13 residues. V lost 4 bases, J lost 7 bases, and 14 bases lay in between. The DNA for the CDR3 is TGTGCCAGCAGCTCAGGACTGGGTAGGGAGCAGTACTTC. Protein: CASSSGLGREQYF.

V usage is TRBV10-3 and J usage is TRBJ1-1, with D tentatively TRBD1 (6 bases). Trimming stripped 5 bases from V and 3 bases from J, with 16 bases between. The germline CDR1 and CDR2 sequences are ENHRY and SYGVKD. The CDR3 loop spans 15 amino acids. The CDR3 here is CAISRGTAGDTEAFF. The CDR3 region has the DNA TGTGCCATCAGTAGGGGGACGGCGGGGGACACTGAAGCTTTCTTT.

This rearrangement joins TRBV19 to TRBJ2-1, with D perhaps TRBD2 (6 bases). This CDR3 has 15 amino acids. V dropped 4 bases and J dropped 5 bases, with 15 bases sitting between them. Germline V lookup: CDR1 LNHDA, CDR2 SQIVND (reference sequence). The CDR3 loop reads CASSKEGRPDNEQFF. The CDR3 nucleotides read TGTGCCAGTAGTAAGGAGGGACGCCCCGACAATGAGCAGTTCTTC.

The chain couples TRBV13 to TRBJ2-7; D is uncertain. Germline values: CDR1 PRHDT, CDR2 FYEKMQ (reference sequence). Trimming left V 5 bases short and J 0 bases short, with 5 bases between. The CDR3 has 12 amino acids. The CDR3 nucleotides read TGTGCCAGCAGCCTGCGCTCCTACGAGCAGTACTTC. It codes for CASSLRSYEQYF.

The chain couples TRBV9 to TRBJ2-7; TRBD1 might be the D (6 bases). The CDR3 is 14 amino acids. The V end was cut by 4 bases, the J end by 4 bases, with 15 bases between. In germline, CDR1 is SGDLS, CDR2 YYNGEE. The CDR3 coding sequence is TGTGCCAGCAGCTTACAGGGAAATAAGTACGAGCAGTACTTC. It encodes CASSLQGNKYEQYF. Full variable domain (missing parts from reference TRBV9 and TRBJ2-7): DSGVTQTPKHLITATGQRVTLRCSPRSGDLSVYWYQQSLDQGLQFLIQYYNGEERAKGNILERFSAQQFPDLHSELNLSSLELGDSALYFCASSLQGNKYEQYFGPGTRLTVT.

The chain is built from TRBV7-3 and TRBJ1-2; 9 nucleotides agree with TRBD1. CDR3 size: 15 residues. V lost 5 bases and J lost 5; bases outside the gene matches: 9. Germline CDR1 and CDR2: SGHTA and FQGTGA. The CDR3 sequence is CASSTTTGGVYGYTF. The CDR3 bases are TGTGCCAGCAGCACAACCACAGGGGGCGTTTATGGCTACACCTTC.

On this clone itself: Since a much larger clone is just one base distant, this may be a read error. This chain uses TRBV5-6 with TRBJ1-1; maybe TRBD1 (5 bases). CDR1 and CDR2 (germline): SGHDT, YYEEEE. Trimming shortened V by 1 base and J by 1 base, and 5 bases separated the two germline ends. The CDR3 is 13 amino acids. In DNA form, the CDR3 reads TGTGCCAGCAGCTTGACAGGGAACACTGAAGCTTTCTTT. Its protein is CASSLTGNTEAFF.

The V and J genes are TRBV7-8 and TRBJ1-3; 9 bases agree with TRBD1. Germline loops: CDR1 SGHVS, CDR2 FQNEAQ. The CDR3 spans 17 residues. V lost 5 bases to trimming and J lost 8 bases; unmatched junction nucleotides: 16. Here the CDR3 reads CASSPTAGTGSVDTIYF. The CDR3, as DNA: TGTGCCAGCAGCCCGACCGCCGGGACAGGGTCGGTAGACACCATATATTTT. Combining the CDR3 with reference TRBV7-8 and TRBJ1-3 gives the whole variable domain GAGVSQSPRYKVAKRGQDVALRCDPISGHVSLFWYQQALGQGPEFLTYFQNEAQLDKSGLPSDRFFAERPEGSVSTLKIQRTQQEDSAVYLCASSPTAGTGSVDTIYFGEGSWLTVV.

Many counts were recorded for this clone. The V call is TRBV4-3, the J call TRBJ2-7; D is perhaps TRBD1 (6 bases). Germline lookup yields CDR1 LGHNA and CDR2 YSLEER. The CDR3 contains 15 residues. V lost 5 bases, J lost 0 bases, and 14 bases lay in between. This CDR3 reads CASSMQRTASYEQYF. For the CDR3, the DNA is TGCGCCAGCAGCATGCAGCGGACAGCCTCCTACGAGCAGTACTTC.

This chain joins TRBV7-2 and TRBJ2-7, with D maybe TRBD2 (5 bases). The length of the CDR3 is 14 residues. Germline V CDR1 and CDR2: SGHTA, FQGNSA. V was shortened by 1 base and J by 1 base, with 8 bases between the two germline ends. CDR3 coding DNA: TGTGCCAGCAGCTTAGAAAGCGGTTCCTACGAGCAGTACTTC. The encoded protein is CASSLESGSYEQYF.

The V gene is TRBV7-2, the J gene TRBJ2-6, with 7 bases aligning to TRBD1. The V and J ends lost 5 bases and 1 base, in that order; junction bases with no gene match: 14. CDR1 SGHTA and CDR2 FQGNSA come from the germline V gene. CDR3 length: 19 residues. The CDR3 protein is CASSTRQGPRSSGANVLTF. DNA of the CDR3: TGTGCCAGCAGCACACGACAGGGTCCCCGCAGTTCTGGGGCCAACGTCCTGACTTTC.

This chain connects TRBV5-4 to TRBJ2-1; 9 bases line up with TRBD1. J was trimmed by 5 bases and V by 4 bases; bases with no gene match: 7. Germline V lookup: CDR1 SGHNT, CDR2 YYREEE (reference sequence). This CDR3 region has 15 residues. The CDR3 DNA reads as TGTGCCAGCAGCGGACGGGACAGGGCAAACAATGAGCAGTTCTTC. This encodes CASSGRDRANNEQFF.

This rearrangement joins TRBV9 to TRBJ1-5, with D possibly TRBD1 on 5 matching bases. Germline CDR1 is SGDLS and CDR2 is YYNGEE. Deletions cut 4 bases from V and 0 bases from J, with 11 bases between. The CDR3 totals 15 residues. The CDR3 bases are TGTGCCAGCAGCCGGCGGGGGGATAGCAATCAGCCCCAGCATTTT. This encodes CASSRRGDSNQPQHF.

This chain connects TRBV6-5 to TRBJ1-2; 10 bases are shared with TRBD1. This CDR3 is built from 14 residues. V lost 0 bases and J lost 14; bases outside the gene matches: 9. From germline, CDR1 is MNHEY and CDR2 SVGAGI. CDR3 DNA: TGTGCCAGCAGTTACTCTGACAGGGGGCCTGATTTTACCTTC. Protein product: CASSYSDRGPDFTF.

This clone was observed a single time. V gene TRBV21-1 combines with J gene TRBJ1-2; the table names TRBD1, a call not compared with the DNA. TRBV21-1 is shown as a pseudogene. The CDR3 is 16 amino acids. The CDR3 loop is CASSNGTGGGLSGYTF. In nucleotides, the CDR3 is TGTGCCAGCAGCAACGGGACAGGGGGCGGGTTGAGTGGCTACACCTTC.

This rearrangement joins TRBV7-6 to TRBJ2-5; a possible D gene is TRBD1 (5 bases). In germline, CDR1 is SGHVS, CDR2 FNYEAQ. The CDR3 runs to 14 residues. V was trimmed by 1 base and J by 5 bases, leaving 11 bases between them. For the CDR3, the DNA is TGTGCCAGCAGCTTAGAGGGGTCCGGGGAGACCCAGTACTTC. Encoded protein: CASSLEGSGETQYF.

The gene calls are TRBV24-1 and TRBJ1-4; TRBD1 might be the D (5 bases). Trimming took 1 base from V and 6 from J, leaving 23 bases between them. CDR3 length: 19 amino acids. Germline CDR1 and CDR2: KGHDR and SFDVKD. Written as DNA, the CDR3 is TGTGCCACCAGTGATTTCGGCCCGGGGGAGACTTTATCTGATGAAAAACTGTTTTTT. Its translation is CATSDFGPGETLSDEKLFF.

The chain couples TRBV19 to TRBJ2-7, with 10 positions matching TRBD2. CDR3 length: 19 residues. The J segment lost 6 bases and the V segment lost 5 bases, leaving 22 bases of the junction unmatched. CDR1 and CDR2 (germline): LNHDA, SQIVND (reference sequence). The CDR3 here is CASSPSKRGGQTTLGEQYF. In DNA, the CDR3 is TGTGCCAGTAGTCCTTCCAAGCGGGGGGGCCAGACTACGCTAGGCGAGCAGTACTTC.

The rearrangement links TRBV7-9 to TRBJ1-2; the D is unclear. The germline CDR1 and CDR2 sequences are SEHNR and FQNEAQ (reference sequence). The CDR3 length is 17 residues. The germline V and J ends were trimmed by 4 bases and 4 bases, with 22 bases remaining between them. CDR3: CASSSAPRQVLGYGYTF. DNA for the CDR3: TGTGCCAGCAGCTCTGCCCCCCGGCAGGTTTTGGGCTATGGCTACACCTTC.